This T cell receptor beta chain was captured in a study of shared clonotypes between healthy human individuals. Whole-study results and caveats: Richness estimates generally favored naive over memory subsets. Incompleteness in sorted-subset sequencing, despite large depth, was shown by rarefaction.

In the original processing: Junction-only immunoSEQ sequences carried no quality scores, so filtering differed. The data were produced by immunoSEQ multiplex PCR, yet TCRdb's version contains in-frame clones alone and is incomplete. D and trimming come from the DNA, and the V and J calls and clone size come from that table. The repertoire holds roughly 890,000 clones, 80% to 95% seen once, with more than 20% in the top ten. As concerns this clone: Its antigen remains unknown.

Terminally differentiated effector memory CD45RA+ cells were left out of the naive CD8 fraction, which was CD45RO-negative and positively selected for CCR7. V lost 9 bases, J lost 7 bases, and 12 bases lay in between. The germline V gene has CDR1 LNHDA and CDR2 SQIVND (reference sequence). CDR3 length equals 11 residues. J is TRBJ1-1 and V is TRBV19; TRBD1 is a possible D gene (5 bases). Sequencing was performed on naive CD8+ T cells sorted from blood. The receptor comes from a man aged 25 to 40 in good health. CDR3 sequence (DNA): TGTGCCAGCTCTGGGGGTGTTGAAGCTTTCTTT. Translation gives CASSGGVEAFF.